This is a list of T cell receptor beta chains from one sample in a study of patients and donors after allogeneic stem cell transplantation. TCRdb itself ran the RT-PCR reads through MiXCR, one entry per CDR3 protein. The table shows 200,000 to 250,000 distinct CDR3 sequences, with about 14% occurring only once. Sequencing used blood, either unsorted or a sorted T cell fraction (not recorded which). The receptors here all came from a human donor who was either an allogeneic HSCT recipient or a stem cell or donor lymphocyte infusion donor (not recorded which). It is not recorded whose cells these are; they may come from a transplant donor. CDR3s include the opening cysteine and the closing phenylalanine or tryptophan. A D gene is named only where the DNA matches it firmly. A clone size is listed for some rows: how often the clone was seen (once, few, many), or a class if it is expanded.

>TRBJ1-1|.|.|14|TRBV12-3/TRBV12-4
TGTGCCAGCAGTTCCGGCCTGGGGAACACTGAAGCTTTCTTT
CASSSGLGNTEAFF
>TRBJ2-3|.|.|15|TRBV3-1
TGTGCCAGCAGCCAAGTGGGGGGCGGAAGGGATACGCAGTATTTT
CASSQVGGGRDTQYF
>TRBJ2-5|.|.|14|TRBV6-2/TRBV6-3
TGTGCCAGCAGTTACGGGCGGCGCGGGGAGACCCAGTACTTC
CASSYGRRGETQYF
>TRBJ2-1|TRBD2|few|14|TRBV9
TGTGCCAGCAGCGGACTAGCGGCCTACAATGAGCAGTTCTTC
CASSGLAAYNEQFF
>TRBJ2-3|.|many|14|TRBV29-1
TGCAGCGAGGGAACGGGGAGTAGCACAGATACGCAGTATTTT
CSEGTGSSTDTQYF
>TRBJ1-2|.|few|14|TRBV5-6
TGTGCCAGCATCGCCGCAGGGTCGAGCTATGGCTACACCTTC
CASIAAGSSYGYTF
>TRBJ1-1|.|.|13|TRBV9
TGTGCCAGCAGCGTAGAGAGGGACACTGAAGCTTTCTTT
CASSVERDTEAFF
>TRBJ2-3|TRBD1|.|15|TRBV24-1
TGTGCCACCAGTGGGGGGACAGCTTTCACAGATACGCAGTATTTT
CATSGGTAFTDTQYF
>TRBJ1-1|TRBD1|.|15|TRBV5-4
TGTGCCAGCAGCCAAAACAGGGGGCAGAACACTGAAGCTTTCTTT
CASSQNRGQNTEAFF
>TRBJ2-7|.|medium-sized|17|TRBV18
TGTGCCAGCTCGCCGACGACTCCTAGGGTATCCGCTTACGAGCAGTACTTC
CASSPTTPRVSAYEQYF
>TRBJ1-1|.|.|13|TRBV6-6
TGTGCCAGCATAACACGGAGGAACTCTGAAGCTTTCTTT
CASITRRNSEAFF
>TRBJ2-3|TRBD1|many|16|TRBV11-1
TGTGCCAGCAGCCCTCAGGGACAGGGGGCAGGGGATACGCAGTATTTT
CASSPQGQGAGDTQYF
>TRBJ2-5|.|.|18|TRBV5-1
TGCGCCAGCAGCTTGGGGGGCGCGTGGCGCGCCGCACAAGAGACCCAGTACTTC
CASSLGGAWRAAQETQYF
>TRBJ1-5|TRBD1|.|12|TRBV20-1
TGCAGTGCCCCGGGACAGTCTCAGCCCCAGCATTTT
CSAPGQSQPQHF
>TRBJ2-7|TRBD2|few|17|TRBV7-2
TGTGCCACCGCAAGCAGCCTACGGGGACTAGCCTCCTACGAGCAGTACTTC
CATASSLRGLASYEQYF
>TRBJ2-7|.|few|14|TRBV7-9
TGTGCCAGCAGCTTTTTCGGACGGGACTACGAGCAGTACTTC
CASSFFGRDYEQYF
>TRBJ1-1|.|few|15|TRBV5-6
TGTGCCAGCAGCTCCGCAGGAGCGGGCGGCACTGAAGCTTTCTTT
CASSSAGAGGTEAFF
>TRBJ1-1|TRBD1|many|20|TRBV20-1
TGCAGTGCTAGAGATTCGTCGGGTAGGACAGGGGGTCCTCTGAACACTGAAGCTTTCTTT
CSARDSSGRTGGPLNTEAFF
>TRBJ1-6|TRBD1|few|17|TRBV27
TGTGCCAGCAGTCCCCGACAGGGAAGAGGCCTAAATTCACCCCTCCACTTT
CASSPRQGRGLNSPLHF
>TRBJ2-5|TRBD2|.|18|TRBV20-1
TGCAGTGCTAGAGAACCGAGCGGGGGCATCTGGGGACAAGAGACCCAGTACTTC
CSAREPSGGIWGQETQYF
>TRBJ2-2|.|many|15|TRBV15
TGTGCCACCAGCAGAGATGTAGGGTACACCGGGGAGCTGTTTTTT
CATSRDVGYTGELFF
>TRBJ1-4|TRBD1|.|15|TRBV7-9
TGTGCCAGCAGCCCCCGGGACAGGGGGGCTGAAAAACTGTTTTTT
CASSPRDRGAEKLFF
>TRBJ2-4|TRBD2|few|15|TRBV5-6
TGTGCCAGCAGCTCGGGACTAGTTTCCGAAAACATTCAGTACTTC
CASSSGLVSENIQYF
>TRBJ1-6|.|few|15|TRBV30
TGTGCCTACAACGGGGCGAGCTCCTATAATTCACCCCTCCACTTT
CAYNGASSYNSPLHF
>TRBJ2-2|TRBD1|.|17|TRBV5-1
TGCGCCAGCAGCACCCCCGGACAGGGGTCACGCACCGGGGAGCTGTTTTTT
CASSTPGQGSRTGELFF
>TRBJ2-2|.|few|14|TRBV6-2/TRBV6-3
TGTGCCAGCAGTTCTAACAGATACACCGGGGAGCTGTTTTTT
CASSSNRYTGELFF
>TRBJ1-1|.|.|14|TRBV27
TGTGCCAGCAGTTTCCGGGGGCTTGGTACTGAAGCTTTCTTT
CASSFRGLGTEAFF
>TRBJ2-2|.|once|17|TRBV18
TGTGCCAGCTCACCATCCCCCCGGCGGCAGAACACCGGGGAGCTGTTTTTT
CASSPSPRRQNTGELFF
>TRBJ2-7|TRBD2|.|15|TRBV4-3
TGCGCCAGCAGCCAAGCGTGGCTAGCGGGGGATGAGCAGTACTTC
CASSQAWLAGDEQYF
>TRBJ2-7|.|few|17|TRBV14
TGTGCCAGCAGCCAAGATCCTGTTGGGCCATGGTCCTACGAGCAGTACTTC
CASSQDPVGPWSYEQYF
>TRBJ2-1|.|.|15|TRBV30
TGTGCCTGGCACGTCCGGAGGTTGGGGACTGGTGAGCAGTTCTTC
CAWHVRRLGTGEQFF